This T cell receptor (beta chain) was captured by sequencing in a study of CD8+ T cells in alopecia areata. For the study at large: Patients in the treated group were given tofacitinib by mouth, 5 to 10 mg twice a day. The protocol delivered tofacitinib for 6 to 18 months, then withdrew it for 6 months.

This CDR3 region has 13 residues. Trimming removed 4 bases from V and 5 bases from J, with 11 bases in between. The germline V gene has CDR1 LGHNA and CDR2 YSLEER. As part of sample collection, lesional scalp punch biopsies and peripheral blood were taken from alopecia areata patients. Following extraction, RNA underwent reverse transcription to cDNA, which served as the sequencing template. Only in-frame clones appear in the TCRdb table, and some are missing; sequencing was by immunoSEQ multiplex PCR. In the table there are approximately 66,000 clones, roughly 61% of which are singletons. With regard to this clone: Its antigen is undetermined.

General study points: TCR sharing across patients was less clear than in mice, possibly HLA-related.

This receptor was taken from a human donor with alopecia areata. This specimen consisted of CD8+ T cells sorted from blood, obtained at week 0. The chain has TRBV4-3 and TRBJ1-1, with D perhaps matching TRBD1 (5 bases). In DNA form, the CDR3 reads TGCGCCAGCAGCCTTCTTAAGGGGACTGAAGCTTTCTTT. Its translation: CASSLLKGTEAFF.